Shown below are 27 T cell receptor beta chains from a single sample sequenced in a study of blood T cells in healthy people across ages. A J-beta primer mix and a sample-barcoded 5' primer were used in a second PCR of about 7 to 12 cycles. From the 5' RACE reads, TCRdb called clonotypes with MiXCR, one entry per CDR3 protein. The sample carries 650,000 to 1,000,000 distinct CDR3 sequences, around 36% recorded once. The specimen was blood. These receptors were taken from a man between 18 and 35 years old in good health.

The V gene is TRBV29-1, the J gene TRBJ1-5, with TRBD1 matching 7 bases. CDR1 is SQVTM and CDR2 is ANQGSEA in the germline V gene. J gave up 4 bases and V 5 bases, and 8 bases lay outside the gene matches. This CDR3 is built from 14 residues. CDR3 DNA sequence: TGCAGCGTTTCGGGACAGAGGGGGAATCAGCCCCAGCATTTT. Translated, it gives CSVSGQRGNQPQHF.

The sample holds many counts of this clonotype. The DNA for the CDR3 is TGCAGTGCTAGAACCGGGGGGGGAACAGATACGCAGTATTTT. It encodes CSARTGGGTDTQYF. The rearrangement uses TRBV20-1 and TRBJ2-3, with 8 bases that match TRBD2. V trimming: 2 bases; J trimming: 3 bases; junction bases outside the gene matches: 4. CDR3 length: 14 amino acids. Germline V gene data show CDR1 as DFQATT and CDR2 as SNEGSKA (reference sequence).

This clonotype was seen repeatedly, ten times or more. V and J are TRBV5-1 and TRBJ2-7, with D hard to call. Trimming removed 2 bases at V and 0 bases at J, with 9 bases between. Germline loops: CDR1 SGHRS, CDR2 YFSETQ. The CDR3 runs 14 residues. DNA of the CDR3: TGCGCCAGCAGCTTTCCGGGCCTCTCCTACGAGCAGTACTTC. Encoded protein: CASSFPGLSYEQYF.

This clonotype has more than one count but fewer than ten. This chain uses TRBV28 with TRBJ2-3; 9 nucleotides agree with TRBD1. The CDR3 is 14 amino acids. Germline trimming cut 7 bases from V and 2 bases from J; bases unmatched to any gene: 4. CDR1 and CDR2 (germline): MDHEN, SYDVKM. CDR3 nucleotides: TGTGCCAGCAACCGGGACAGGGCCACAGATACGCAGTATTTT. Translating gives CASNRDRATDTQYF.

The chain uses TRBV11-2 and TRBJ2-3; D possibly corresponds to TRBD2 (5 bases). Looked up from germline, CDR1 is SGHAT and CDR2 is FQNNGV. V shed 4 bases and J shed 2 bases, with 28 bases lying between them. The CDR3 length is 20 residues. The CDR3: CASSSKVGGVSKPTTDTQYF. CDR3 coding DNA: TGTGCCAGCAGCTCCAAAGTAGGAGGCGTCTCTAAACCCACCACAGATACGCAGTATTTT. The whole variable domain, filled in from reference TRBV11-2 and TRBJ2-3, reads EAGVAQSPRYKIIEKRQSVAFWCNPISGHATLYWYQQILGQGPKLLIQFQNNGVVDDSQLPKDRFSAERLKGVDSTLKIQPAKLEDSAVYLCASSSKVGGVSKPTTDTQYFGPGTRLTVL.

This chain joins TRBV12-3 or TRBV12-4 and TRBJ1-5; D gene ambiguous. Trimming left V 5 bases short and J 4 bases short, with 9 bases between. The CDR3 is 13 residues long. In nucleotides, the CDR3 is TGTGCCAGCAGTCCTAGGGCAAATCAGCCCCAGCATTTT. Translating it yields CASSPRANQPQHF.

This clonotype was recorded only once. A read error may explain this, as a much larger clone is one base away. J is TRBJ2-4 and V is TRBV20-1; no clear D. The CDR3 length is 13 residues. In germline, CDR1 is DFQATT, CDR2 SNEGSKA (reference sequence). CDR3 DNA: TGCAGTGCCCGACTTACAGCCAAAAACATTCGGTACTTC. It encodes CSARLTAKNIRYF.

This clonotype was counted ten times or more. This chain connects TRBV12-3 or TRBV12-4 to TRBJ1-2, with 9 bases fitting TRBD1. V lost 7 bases, J lost 4 bases, and 16 bases stayed unmatched. The CDR3 consists of 17 residues. The CDR3 reads CASKKQGAGSSSYGYTF. Here the CDR3 DNA reads TGTGCCAGCAAAAAACAGGGGGCTGGGTCTTCTAGCTATGGCTACACCTTC.

This chain joins TRBV7-2 and TRBJ2-7, with D perhaps matching TRBD1 (6 bases). Germline V gene lookup returns CDR1 SGHTA and CDR2 FQGNSA. The germline V and J ends were trimmed by 4 bases and 7 bases, with 20 bases remaining between them. CDR3 size: 15 residues. In DNA, the CDR3 is TGTGCCAGCAGCTACGGCAGGGGAAGGAGTAATGAGCAGTACTTC. Protein: CASSYGRGRSNEQYF.

The chain has TRBV7-9 and TRBJ2-3; 8 bases map to TRBD2. Germline-derived CDR1 and CDR2 are SEHNR and FQNEAQ (reference sequence). Unmatched junction bases numbered 8, after V lost 5 bases and J lost 4 bases. This CDR3 spans 15 amino acids. CDR3 DNA: TGTGCCAGCAGCCAGGGACTAGGGGATTCAGATACGCAGTATTTT. This codes for CASSQGLGDSDTQYF.

The chain joins TRBV25-1 to TRBJ1-6, with a possible D match to TRBD1 (5 bases). The germline V gene has CDR1 MGHDK and CDR2 SYGVNS. The CDR3 runs 14 residues. V was clipped by 3 bases and J by 15 bases, with 18 bases between them. Here the CDR3 reads CASSDHRSRWNLHF. CDR3 sequence (DNA): TGTGCCAGCAGTGACCACAGGTCCAGGTGGAACCTCCACTTT.

This clonotype came up once. The rearrangement joins TRBV6-5 to TRBJ1-4; TRBD1 matches at 8 bases. Germline CDR1 MNHEY, CDR2 SVGAGI. The CDR3 is made up of 17 amino acids. The trim removed 0 bases at V and 4 bases at J, leaving 7 bases unmatched. As DNA, the CDR3 is TGTGCCAGCAGTTACTCACGGACAGGGCTTAATAATGAAAAACTGTTTTTT. Its protein product is CASSYSRTGLNNEKLFF.

This clonotype has ten or more counts. The chain uses TRBV12-3 or TRBV12-4 and TRBJ2-3; D gene ambiguous. The CDR3 consists of 13 residues. Between the trimmed V and J ends, which lost 6 bases and 8 bases, there was a span of 15 bases. CDR3 sequence (DNA): TGTGCCAGCAGACAAACAGCTGTAGCTACGCAGTATTTT. Protein sequence: CASRQTAVATQYF.

This clonotype appeared once. This chain links TRBV10-3 with TRBJ2-2, with D maybe TRBD1 (6 bases). V lost 0 bases and J lost 5, with 13 bases in between. The CDR3 spans 16 residues. Germline assignment: CDR1 ENHRY and CDR2 SYGVKD. The CDR3 is CAISESRGSGTGELFF. The DNA for the CDR3 is TGTGCCATCAGTGAGTCCAGGGGAAGCGGTACCGGGGAGCTGTTTTTT.

Points on this clonotype: Germline and junction disagree at one end, which may indicate a read error. J is TRBJ2-1 and V is TRBV7-3; D is possibly TRBD1 (5 bases). This CDR3 is 16 amino acids long. Germline assignment: CDR1 SGHTA and CDR2 FQGTGA. This CDR3 is CASSSSGASSYNKQFF. Written as DNA, the CDR3 is TGTGCCAGCAGCTCCAGTGGGGCGAGCTCCTACAATAAGCAGTTCTTC.

This clonotype turned up a few times. The chain joins TRBV20-1 to TRBJ1-2; TRBD1 is a possible D gene (6 bases). The V end was cut by 5 bases, the J end by 4 bases, with 11 bases between. From germline, CDR1 is DFQATT and CDR2 SNEGSKA (reference sequence). CDR3 size: 12 residues. The CDR3 region has the DNA TGCAGTGCTTCCCTGACAGGCTATGGCTACACCTTC. Protein: CSASLTGYGYTF.

This clonotype was counted between two and nine times. CDR3 sequence: CASSLLQGQDTQYF. Here the CDR3 DNA reads TGCGCCAGCAGCCTACTCCAGGGTCAAGATACGCAGTATTTT. J is TRBJ2-3 and V is TRBV4-1; weak D call: TRBD1 (5 bases). V gave up 4 bases and J gave up 5 bases, with 13 bases separating them. From germline, CDR1 is MGHRA and CDR2 YSYEKL. There are 14 residues in the CDR3.

The chain is built from TRBV12-3 or TRBV12-4 and TRBJ2-4, with D unresolved. With 6 bases removed from V and 5 bases from J, the gap between germline ends came to 14 bases. CDR3 length: 14 amino acids. The CDR3 DNA follows: TGTGCCAGCAGCAAGTCAATTCTGCAAAACATTCAGTACTTC. Its protein is CASSKSILQNIQYF.

This clonotype showed up just a few times. V usage is TRBV10-3 and J usage is TRBJ1-5; D unclear. The germline V and J ends were trimmed by 4 bases and 3 bases, with 13 bases remaining between them. This CDR3 comprises 15 residues. Germline V gives CDR1 ENHRY, CDR2 SYGVKD. CDR3: CAISGTDGNNQPQHF. In nucleotides, the CDR3 is TGTGCCATCAGTGGAACGGACGGTAACAATCAGCCCCAGCATTTT.

The chain joins TRBV12-3 or TRBV12-4 to TRBJ1-2; 8 positions match TRBD1. V shed 5 bases, J shed 5 bases, and the junction held 10 bases outside the gene matches. The CDR3 length is 15 residues. In DNA, the CDR3 is TGTGCCAGCAGTACCAGACAGGGGCGTAGGTATGGCTACACCTTC. This codes for CASSTRQGRRYGYTF.

This clonotype was seen ten or more times. The CDR3 region is CASSRGTGVGYSPLHF. CDR3 sequence (DNA): TGCGCCAGCAGCCGGGGCACCGGGGTCGGTTATTCACCCCTCCACTTT. V is TRBV4-1 and J is TRBJ1-6; D possibly corresponds to TRBD1 (5 bases). The germline V gene has CDR1 MGHRA and CDR2 YSYEKL. Trimming shortened V by 4 bases and J by 8 bases, and 18 bases separated the two germline ends. The CDR3 has 16 amino acids.

This sequence joins TRBV7-2 and TRBJ2-7, with D unclear. CDR3 size: 14 residues. Germline CDR1 SGHTA, CDR2 FQGNSA. V was clipped by 2 bases and J by 4 bases, with 12 bases between them. The CDR3 sequence is CASSLTSRTYEQYF. CDR3 DNA sequence: TGTGCCAGCAGCTTAACGTCTCGCACTTACGAGCAGTACTTC.

This clonotype was seen many times. V usage is TRBV7-2 and J usage is TRBJ1-2, with 7 bases lining up with TRBD1. Germline V gene lookup returns CDR1 SGHTA and CDR2 FQGNSA. The CDR3 contains 16 residues. Trimming took 4 bases from V and 4 from J; bases not matched to a gene: 12. The CDR3 loop is CASSSPRTGMSYGYTF. The CDR3 region has the DNA TGTGCCAGCAGCTCCCCTCGGACAGGAATGAGCTATGGCTACACCTTC.

A few counts support this clonotype. DNA for the CDR3: TGCGCCAGCAGCTCCTCCAGCGGGGGGACCTACAATGAGCAGTTCTTC. It is translated as CASSSSSGGTYNEQFF. V is TRBV5-1 and J is TRBJ2-1; 9 nucleotides agree with TRBD2. The length of the CDR3 is 16 residues. The ends lost 3 bases at V and 2 bases at J; junction bases unmatched: 6. CDR1 and CDR2 from the germline V gene are SGHRS and YFSETQ.

The chain has TRBV12-3 or TRBV12-4 and TRBJ2-1; 7 nucleotides match TRBD2. J was trimmed by 8 bases and V by 11 bases; bases with no gene match: 3. CDR3 size: 10 residues. The CDR3 reads CAPGRDEQFF. The CDR3 DNA follows: TGTGCCCCGGGGAGGGATGAGCAGTTCTTC.

This clonotype was seen repeatedly, ten times or more. CDR3 coding DNA: TGCGCCAGCAGCAGAGGAGACCCAACGGGGTATGGCTACACCTTC. Amino acids: CASSRGDPTGYGYTF. The rearrangement links TRBV5-1 to TRBJ1-2; D gene unclear. The germline V gene encodes CDR1 SGHRS and CDR2 YFSETQ. The CDR3 consists of 15 residues. V dropped 4 bases and J dropped 5 bases, with 18 bases sitting between them.

This clonotype turned up a few times. J is TRBJ2-3 and V is TRBV12-3 or TRBV12-4, with TRBD1 as a possible D gene (5 bases). The CDR3 length is 19 residues. V shed 1 base and J shed 0 bases, with 20 bases lying between them. The CDR3 is CASSLDAFVGQGSTDTQYF. The CDR3 coding sequence is TGTGCCAGCAGTTTAGATGCTTTTGTAGGCCAGGGTAGCACAGATACGCAGTATTTT.